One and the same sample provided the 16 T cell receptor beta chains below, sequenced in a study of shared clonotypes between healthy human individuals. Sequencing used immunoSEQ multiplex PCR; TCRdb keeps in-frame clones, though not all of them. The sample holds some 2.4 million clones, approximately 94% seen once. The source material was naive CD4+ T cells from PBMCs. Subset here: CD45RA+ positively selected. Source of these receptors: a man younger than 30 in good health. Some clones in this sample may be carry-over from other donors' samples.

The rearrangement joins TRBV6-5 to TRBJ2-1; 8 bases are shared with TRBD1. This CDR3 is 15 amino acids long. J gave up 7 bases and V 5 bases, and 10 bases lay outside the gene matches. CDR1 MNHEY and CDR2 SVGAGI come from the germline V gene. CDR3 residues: CASSAGTGSGNEQFF. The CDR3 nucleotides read TGTGCCAGCAGTGCTGGGACAGGCTCTGGGAATGAGCAGTTCTTC.

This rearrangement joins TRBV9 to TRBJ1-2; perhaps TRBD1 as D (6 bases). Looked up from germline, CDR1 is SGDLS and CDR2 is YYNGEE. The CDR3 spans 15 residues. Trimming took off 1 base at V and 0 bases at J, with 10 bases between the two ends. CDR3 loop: CASSVMGAANYGYTF. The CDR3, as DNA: TGTGCCAGCAGCGTAATGGGGGCCGCTAACTATGGCTACACCTTC.

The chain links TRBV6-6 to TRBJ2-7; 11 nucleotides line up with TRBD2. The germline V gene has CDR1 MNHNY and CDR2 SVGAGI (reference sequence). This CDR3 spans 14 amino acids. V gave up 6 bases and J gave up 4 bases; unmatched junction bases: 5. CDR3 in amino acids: CASSPGLAGYEQYF. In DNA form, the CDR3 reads TGTGCCAGCAGCCCTGGACTAGCGGGTTACGAGCAGTACTTC.

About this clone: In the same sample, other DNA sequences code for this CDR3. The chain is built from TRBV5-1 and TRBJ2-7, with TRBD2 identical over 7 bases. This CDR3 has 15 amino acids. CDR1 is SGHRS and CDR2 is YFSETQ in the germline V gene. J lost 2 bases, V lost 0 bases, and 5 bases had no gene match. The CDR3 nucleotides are TGCGCCAGCAGCTTGGTCAGCGGGACCACCTACGAGCAGTACTTC. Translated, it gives CASSLVSGTTYEQYF. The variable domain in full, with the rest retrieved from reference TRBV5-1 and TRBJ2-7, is KAGVTQTPRYLIKTRGQQVTLSCSPISGHRSVSWYQQTPGQGLQFLFEYFSETQRNKGNFPGRFSGRQFSNSRSEMNVSTLELGDSALYLCASSLVSGTTYEQYFGPGTRLTVT.

The CDR3 region has the DNA TGTGCCAGCAGCTTAGCTTCGGCGGCCTCCTACAATGAGCAGTTCTTC. Its translation: CASSLASAASYNEQFF. J is TRBJ2-1 and V is TRBV7-2; D is unresolved. V lost 0 bases and J 0 bases, leaving 9 bases between the germline ends. This CDR3 has 16 residues. Looked up from germline, CDR1 is SGHTA and CDR2 is FQGNSA.

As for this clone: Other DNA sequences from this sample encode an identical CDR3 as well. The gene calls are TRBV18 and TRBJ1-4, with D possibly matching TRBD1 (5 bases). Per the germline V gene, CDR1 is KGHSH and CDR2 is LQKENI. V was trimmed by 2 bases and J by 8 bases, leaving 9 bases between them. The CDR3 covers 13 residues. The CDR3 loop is CASSPRGDEKLFF. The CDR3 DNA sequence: TGTGCCAGCTCACCAAGGGGCGACGAAAAACTGTTTTTT.

The CDR3 loop is CASSPGGPYEQYF. The CDR3 DNA sequence: TGTGCCAGCAGCCCGGGGGGACCCTACGAGCAGTACTTC. V is TRBV7-6 and J is TRBJ2-7; 7 bases line up with TRBD2. The CDR3 contains 13 residues. Germline CDR1 reads SGHVS; CDR2 reads FNYEAQ. The V gene end was trimmed by 5 bases and the J gene end by 2 bases; junction bases not matched to a gene: 3.

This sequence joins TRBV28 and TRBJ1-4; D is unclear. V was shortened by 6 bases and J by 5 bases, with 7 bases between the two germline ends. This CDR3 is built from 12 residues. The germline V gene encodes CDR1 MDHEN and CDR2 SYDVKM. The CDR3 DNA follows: TGTGCCAGCAGGGCGGGAAATGAAAAACTGTTTTTT. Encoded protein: CASRAGNEKLFF.

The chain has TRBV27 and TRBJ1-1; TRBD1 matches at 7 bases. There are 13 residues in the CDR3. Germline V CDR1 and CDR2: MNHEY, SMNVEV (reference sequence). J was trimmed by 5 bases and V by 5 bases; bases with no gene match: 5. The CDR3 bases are TGTGCCAGCAGTAAGGACAGGCGAACTGAAGCTTTCTTT. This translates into CASSKDRRTEAFF.

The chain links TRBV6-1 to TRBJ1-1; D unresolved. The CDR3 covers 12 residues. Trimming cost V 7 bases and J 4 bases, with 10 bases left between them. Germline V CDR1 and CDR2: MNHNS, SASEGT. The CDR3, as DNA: TGTGCCAGCAAAGGTGTTCCCACTGAAGCTTTCTTT. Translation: CASKGVPTEAFF.

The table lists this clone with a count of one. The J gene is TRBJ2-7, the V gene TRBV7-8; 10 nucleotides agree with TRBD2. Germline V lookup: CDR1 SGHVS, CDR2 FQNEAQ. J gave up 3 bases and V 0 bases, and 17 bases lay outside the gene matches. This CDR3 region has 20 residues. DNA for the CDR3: TGTGCCAGCAGCTTAGCGGAGCGGCTAGCGGGAGACCCACTATACTACGAGCAGTACTTC. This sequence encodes CASSLAERLAGDPLYYEQYF.

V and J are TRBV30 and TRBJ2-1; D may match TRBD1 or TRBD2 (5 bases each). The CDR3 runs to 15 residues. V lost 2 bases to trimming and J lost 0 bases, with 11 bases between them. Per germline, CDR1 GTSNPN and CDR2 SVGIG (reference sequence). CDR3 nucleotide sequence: TGTGCCTGGAGTTGGGGGTGGAGCTCCTACAATGAGCAGTTCTTC. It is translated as CAWSWGWSSYNEQFF.

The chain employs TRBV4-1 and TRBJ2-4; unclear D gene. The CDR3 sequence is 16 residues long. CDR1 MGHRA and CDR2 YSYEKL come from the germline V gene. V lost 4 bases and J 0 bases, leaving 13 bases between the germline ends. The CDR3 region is CASSPNLVLAKNIQYF. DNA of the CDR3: TGCGCCAGCAGCCCCAACCTGGTGCTAGCCAAAAACATTCAGTACTTC.

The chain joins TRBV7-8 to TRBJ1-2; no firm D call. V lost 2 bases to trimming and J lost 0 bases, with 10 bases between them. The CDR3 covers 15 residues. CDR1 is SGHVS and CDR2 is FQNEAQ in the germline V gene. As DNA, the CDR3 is TGTGCCAGCAGCTTAACCGGACGGGCTAACTATGGCTACACCTTC. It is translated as CASSLTGRANYGYTF.

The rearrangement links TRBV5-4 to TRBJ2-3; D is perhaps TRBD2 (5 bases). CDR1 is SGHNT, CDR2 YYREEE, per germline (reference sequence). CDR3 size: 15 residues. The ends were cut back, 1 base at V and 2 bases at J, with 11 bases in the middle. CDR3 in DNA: TGTGCCAGCAGCTTGAGTTGGCGGGTCACAGATACGCAGTATTTT. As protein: CASSLSWRVTDTQYF.

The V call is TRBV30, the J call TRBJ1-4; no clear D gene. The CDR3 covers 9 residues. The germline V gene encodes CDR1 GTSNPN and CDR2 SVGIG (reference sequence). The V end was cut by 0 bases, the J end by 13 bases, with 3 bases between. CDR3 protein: CAWSVPLFF. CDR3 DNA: TGTGCCTGGAGTGTACCACTGTTTTTT.